This is a list of T cell receptor beta chains from one sample in a study of blood T cells in healthy people across ages. TCRdb independently ran MiXCR on the 5' RACE reads; one entry per CDR3 protein. The sample records roughly 680,000 distinct CDR3 sequences, 49% being singletons. Input material: blood. The receptors stem from a woman in her fifties or sixties in good health. Both conserved end residues are part of each CDR3. The D gene is left open where the match is weak. A clone size is listed for some rows: how often the clone was seen (once, few, many), or a class if it is expanded.

d_gene	abundance	v_gene	j_gene	CDR3aa	CDR3nt
-	-	TRBV28	TRBJ2-4	CASSSRIGRGIQYF	TGTGCCAGCAGTAGTCGCATTGGTCGCGGCATTCAGTACTTC
-	-	TRBV20-1	TRBJ2-4	CSARDSQGGGKNIQYF	TGCAGTGCTAGAGATTCCCAGGGGGGCGGCAAAAACATTCAGTACTTC
-	-	TRBV30	TRBJ1-2	CAWSRGPEGYGYTF	TGTGCCTGGAGTCGAGGTCCTGAAGGGTATGGCTACACCTTC
-	-	TRBV7-2	TRBJ2-1	CASSLQGGKYDEQFF	TGTGCCAGCAGCTTACAGGGCGGGAAGTACGATGAGCAGTTCTTC
-	many	TRBV7-8	TRBJ2-7	CASSLGGRDGHYEQYF	TGTGCCAGCAGCTTAGGGGGCCGGGACGGCCACTACGAGCAGTACTTC
-	-	TRBV7-2	TRBJ2-5	CASSLGGRTQETQYF	TGTGCCAGCAGCTTAGGGGGCAGGACCCAAGAGACCCAGTACTTC
-	-	TRBV21-1	TRBJ2-5	CASSNDGTSQPQETQYF	TGTGCCAGCAGCAATGATGGCACTAGCCAACCTCAAGAGACCCAGTACTTC
TRBD1	-	TRBV7-6	TRBJ2-4	CASSSLPGQENIQYF	TGTGCCAGCAGCTCACTCCCGGGACAGGAAAACATTCAGTACTTC
-	-	TRBV25-1	TRBJ2-7	CATYRAYEQYF	TGTGCCACTTACAGGGCTTACGAGCAGTACTTC
TRBD1	-	TRBV12-3/TRBV12-4	TRBJ2-5	CASRSNRGRETQYF	TGTGCCAGCAGATCCAATAGGGGGCGAGAGACCCAGTACTTC
-	few	TRBV7-9	TRBJ2-5	CASTGMNRETQYF	TGTGCCAGCACCGGAATGAACAGGGAGACCCAGTACTTC
TRBD1	-	TRBV20-1	TRBJ2-3	CSASDPDRLSDTQYF	TGCAGTGCTAGTGACCCGGACAGGCTTTCAGATACGCAGTATTTT
TRBD1	few	TRBV20-1	TRBJ2-7	CSARDSQTYEQYF	TGCAGTGCTCGGGACAGTCAAACCTACGAGCAGTACTTC
-	-	TRBV6-1	TRBJ1-2	CASSVAGDSYGYTF	TGTGCCAGCAGTGTGGCCGGGGACTCCTATGGCTACACCTTC
TRBD1	-	TRBV27	TRBJ1-1	CASSKRTGEFMNTEAFF	TGTGCCAGCAGTAAACGGACAGGGGAGTTCATGAACACTGAAGCTTTCTTT
-	few	TRBV7-9	TRBJ1-6	CASGGNNSPLHF	TGTGCCAGCGGGGGAAACAATTCACCCCTCCACTTT
TRBD1	-	TRBV20-1	TRBJ1-4	CSAYGTGAGEKLFF	TGCAGTGCATATGGGACAGGGGCAGGAGAAAAACTGTTTTTT
-	-	TRBV7-2	TRBJ1-2	CASSLAPKRLNYGYTF	TGTGCCAGCAGCTTAGCGCCTAAGAGGCTAAACTATGGCTACACCTTC
TRBD1	-	TRBV6-5	TRBJ2-7	CASSPGTGLREQYF	TGTGCCAGCAGCCCCGGGACAGGGTTAAGGGAGCAGTACTTC
TRBD1	-	TRBV27	TRBJ1-5	CASSDRAYQPQHF	TGTGCCAGCAGTGACAGGGCCTATCAGCCCCAGCATTTT
-	-	TRBV6-2/TRBV6-3	TRBJ2-4	CASSYYAGHSYF	TGTGCCAGCAGTTACTACGCGGGACACTCGTACTTC
TRBD2	-	TRBV9	TRBJ2-3	CASSGLSGKGTDTQYF	TGTGCCAGCAGCGGGCTTAGCGGGAAAGGGACAGATACGCAGTATTTT
-	once	TRBV14	TRBJ2-2	CASSHHDGNTGELFF	TGTGCCAGCAGCCACCATGACGGCAACACCGGGGAGCTGTTTTTT
TRBD1	-	TRBV27	TRBJ2-1	CASSPRRDRGQYNEQFF	TGTGCCAGCAGCCCCCGCCGGGACAGGGGCCAATACAATGAGCAGTTCTTC
TRBD1	-	TRBV7-2	TRBJ2-4	CASSFYRDRTNIQYF	TGTGCCAGCAGCTTCTACAGGGACAGAACCAACATTCAGTACTTC
-	few	TRBV24-1	TRBJ2-7	CATSDGAAMSSSYNEQYF	TGTGCCACCAGTGATGGCGCCGCGATGTCGAGCTCCTACAATGAGCAGTACTTC
-	-	TRBV20-1	TRBJ2-3	CSPLSRGATDTQYF	TGCAGTCCCCTATCTCGGGGCGCCACGGATACGCAGTATTTT
TRBD2	-	TRBV3-1	TRBJ2-7	CASSPSGGRHNEQYF	TGTGCCAGCAGCCCCTCCGGCGGGAGACACAATGAGCAGTACTTC
-	-	TRBV28	TRBJ1-2	CASTAQGYYGYTF	TGTGCCAGCACAGCCCAGGGCTACTATGGCTACACCTTC
TRBD2	-	TRBV6-2/TRBV6-3	TRBJ2-5	CASRASGRALETQYF	TGTGCCAGCAGGGCTAGCGGGAGGGCGCTGGAGACCCAGTACTTC
-	few	TRBV2	TRBJ2-7	CASSKGGAVNEQYF	TGTGCCAGCAGTAAAGGGGGGGCAGTCAATGAGCAGTACTTC
-	few	TRBV5-1	TRBJ1-1	CASSFDGGNTEAFF	TGCGCCAGCAGCTTTGACGGGGGGAACACTGAAGCTTTCTTT
TRBD1	-	TRBV10-3	TRBJ1-2	CAISESTGLHYGYTF	TGTGCCATCAGTGAGTCGACAGGGCTCCACTATGGCTACACCTTC
-	-	TRBV7-2	TRBJ2-1	CASSLDGRGEHEQFF	TGTGCCAGCAGCTTAGACGGCAGGGGCGAGCATGAGCAGTTCTTC
-	few	TRBV3-1	TRBJ2-5	CASSQLAGDIPKQETQYF	TGTGCCAGCAGCCAATTAGCAGGGGACATCCCAAAACAAGAGACCCAGTACTTC
TRBD2	-	TRBV20-1	TRBJ2-7	CSAKLPTLLSGNYNEQYF	TGCAGTGCCAAACTCCCGACGCTGTTGAGCGGGAACTACAATGAGCAGTACTTC
-	-	TRBV27	TRBJ2-7	CASSPKTGSYNEQYF	TGTGCCAGCAGTCCCAAGACTGGATCCTACAATGAGCAGTACTTC
-	few	TRBV3-1	TRBJ2-7	CASSQGLFPYEQYF	TGTGCCAGCAGCCAAGGCCTATTCCCCTACGAGCAGTACTTC
TRBD2	few	TRBV29-1	TRBJ2-1	CSVGRQGAVVAGGTVNEQFF	TGCAGCGTTGGGAGGCAGGGGGCAGTGGTAGCGGGAGGGACTGTCAATGAGCAGTTCTTC
-	few	TRBV7-2	TRBJ2-7	CASSLRGATYEQYF	TGTGCCAGCAGCCTCAGGGGGGCCACCTACGAGCAGTACTTC
TRBD2	few	TRBV27	TRBJ2-1	CASSLGTSGRENNEQFF	TGTGCCAGCAGTCTCGGGACTAGCGGGAGGGAAAATAATGAGCAGTTCTTC
TRBD2	-	TRBV7-2	TRBJ2-7	CASSTVLAGGGEQYF	TGTGCCAGCAGCACGGTACTAGCGGGAGGAGGCGAGCAGTACTTC
-	few	TRBV2	TRBJ1-2	CASSEIDNYGYTF	TGTGCCAGCAGTGAAATAGATAACTATGGCTACACCTTC
TRBD1	-	TRBV5-1	TRBJ2-5	CASSLADRVQETQYF	TGCGCCAGCAGCTTAGCAGACAGGGTACAAGAGACCCAGTACTTC
-	-	TRBV28	TRBJ2-7	CASTELRSYEQYF	TGTGCCAGCACCGAGTTACGCTCCTACGAGCAGTACTTC
-	-	TRBV2	TRBJ2-1	CASSERGVREFF	TGTGCCAGCAGTGAAAGGGGGGTTCGGGAGTTCTTC
-	few	TRBV3-1	TRBJ1-2	CASQGRGSTQNYGYTF	TGTGCCAGCCAGGGGCGCGGTAGTACGCAGAACTATGGCTACACCTTC